This T cell receptor (beta chain) was sequenced for a study of blood T cell repertoires in COVID-19. Study at large: Acute-phase and convalescent COVID-19 samples originated in the United States, Italy and Spain. The cDNA or gDNA used as material had been derived from T cells, B-cell-depleted T cells, or PBMCs.

Study processing details: Reference gene primer amplification gave estimated nucleated cell counts. Here immunoSEQ multiplex PCR was the method, and the copy in TCRdb shows in-frame clones only, minus some. D and trimming were read from the DNA, whereas the V and J calls and clone size are those reported in that table. The table has 200,000 to 250,000 clones, more than 75% seen once; the top ten hold around 3.1%. The CDR3 has 15 amino acids. Looked up from germline, CDR1 is LNHDA and CDR2 is SQIVND (reference sequence). The J segment lost 2 bases and the V segment lost 10 bases, leaving 8 bases of the junction unmatched.

V usage is TRBV19 and J usage is TRBJ2-6; 7 positions agree with TRBD1. This sequence was found in a man aged 55 to 69 with acute or convalescent COVID-19. Sequencing used peripheral blood. The CDR3: CATSNRGAGANVLTF. The CDR3 coding sequence is TGTGCCACATCAAACAGGGGAGCTGGGGCCAACGTCCTGACTTTC.